The 16 T cell receptor beta chains in this list originate from one sample, sequenced in a study of shared clonotypes between healthy human individuals. Repertoires were generated with immunoSEQ multiplex PCR, while TCRdb's copy carries only in-frame clones and drops some. The repertoire holds 2 million to 2.5 million clones, with approximately 93% as singletons. Sequenced input: naive CD4+ T cells from PBMCs. Sample subset: CD45RA+ positively selected. The origin of the receptors is a man between 18 and 29 years old in good health. Some clones in this sample may be carry-over from other donors' samples.

V gene TRBV9 combines with J gene TRBJ2-1, with 8 bases matching TRBD1. Germline values: CDR1 SGDLS, CDR2 YYNGEE. V gave up 3 bases and J gave up 2 bases; unmatched junction bases: 4. The CDR3 runs to 15 residues. This CDR3 is CASSATGAAYNEQFF. The CDR3 nucleotides are TGTGCCAGCAGCGCGACAGGGGCTGCCTACAATGAGCAGTTCTTC.

This sequence joins TRBV27 and TRBJ1-4; D perhaps matches TRBD1 (6 bases). Trimming removed 1 base from V and 3 bases from J, with 12 bases in between. The CDR3 is 16 residues long. CDR1 MNHEY and CDR2 SMNVEV come from the germline V gene (reference sequence). The CDR3, as DNA: TGTGCCAGCAGTTTATTTTTCGGGGGGCCTAATGAAAAACTGTTTTTT. The encoded protein is CASSLFFGGPNEKLFF.

To note about this clone: Additional DNA sequences in this sample encode the identical CDR3. The rearrangement links TRBV7-8 to TRBJ2-5; D perhaps matches TRBD2 (5 bases). Germline values: CDR1 SGHVS, CDR2 FQNEAQ. Trimming pared 0 bases from V and 1 base from J, leaving 9 bases between. CDR3 length: 15 residues. The CDR3 bases are TGTGCCAGCAGCTTAGCTCTAGCTGGCCAAGAGACCCAGTACTTC. Residues: CASSLALAGQETQYF.

The chain carries TRBV6-5 and TRBJ1-1, with D perhaps TRBD1 (5 bases). CDR1 is MNHEY and CDR2 is SVGAGI in the germline V gene. This CDR3 region has 13 residues. V was clipped by 2 bases and J by 3 bases, with 7 bases between them. The CDR3, as DNA: TGTGCCAGCAGTTACGACAGTTACACTGAAGCTTTCTTT. Residues: CASSYDSYTEAFF.

The gene calls are TRBV6-1 and TRBJ2-7; D is undetermined. CDR1 is MNHNS and CDR2 is SASEGT in the germline V gene. V was pared by 7 bases and J by 3 bases, with 4 bases between. CDR3 size: 10 residues. The CDR3 region is CASIHYEQYF. The CDR3 nucleotides are TGTGCCAGCATCCACTACGAGCAGTACTTC.

J is TRBJ2-5 and V is TRBV28; unclear D gene. Germline-derived CDR1 and CDR2 are MDHEN and SYDVKM. V was shortened by 1 base and J by 5 bases, with 11 bases between the two germline ends. This CDR3 contains 14 residues. The CDR3 DNA sequence: TGTGCCAGCAGTTTATCACAGCTCCAGGAGACCCAGTACTTC. Translating it yields CASSLSQLQETQYF.

This chain uses TRBV7-3 with TRBJ2-5; D ambiguous. Trimming removed 6 bases at V and 8 bases at J, with 19 bases between. The CDR3 has 14 amino acids. Germline loops: CDR1 SGHTA, CDR2 FQGTGA. The CDR3 DNA reads as TGTGCCAGCAGAAAAAGGACGGAAAAAGGAACCCAGTACTTC. This gives the protein CASRKRTEKGTQYF. The full variable domain, its missing parts supplied by reference TRBV7-3 and TRBJ2-5, is GAGVSQTPSNKVTEKGKYVELRCDPISGHTALYWYRQSLGQGPEFLIYFQGTGAADDSGLPNDRFFAVRPEGSVSTLKIQRTERGDSAVYLCASRKRTEKGTQYFGPGTRLLVL.

The gene calls are TRBV5-1 and TRBJ2-5; 13 bases are a match to TRBD2. V shed 3 bases, J shed 4 bases, and the junction held 9 bases outside the gene matches. Germline assignment: CDR1 SGHRS and CDR2 YFSETQ. The length of the CDR3 is 17 residues. CDR3 in amino acids: CASSSASGTSGTETQYF. As DNA, the CDR3 is TGCGCCAGCAGCTCGGCCTCCGGGACTAGCGGGACAGAGACCCAGTACTTC.

The chain is built from TRBV18 and TRBJ2-1; possibly TRBD2 for D (7 bases). Germline values: CDR1 KGHSH, CDR2 LQKENI. The V end was cut by 1 base, the J end by 3 bases, with 13 bases between. The CDR3 length is 16 residues. Here the CDR3 reads CASSPQGRGGYNEQFF. Here the CDR3 DNA reads TGTGCCAGCTCACCACAGGGGAGGGGGGGCTACAATGAGCAGTTCTTC.

V usage is TRBV28 and J usage is TRBJ2-4; 8 bases are shared with TRBD2. The germline CDR1 and CDR2 sequences are MDHEN and SYDVKM. The V and J ends lost 5 bases and 1 base, in that order; junction bases with no gene match: 7. The CDR3 totals 16 residues. CDR3 nucleotides: TGTGCCAGCAGTCCGCGGGGGGCGACGGCCAAAAACATTCAGTACTTC. This codes for CASSPRGATAKNIQYF.

V and J are TRBV7-7 and TRBJ2-7, with D possibly matching TRBD1 (5 bases). This CDR3 is built from 14 residues. Germline V gene lookup returns CDR1 SSHAT and CDR2 FNYEAQ (reference sequence). Deletions cut 1 base from V and 6 bases from J, with 13 bases between. CDR3 protein: CASSLDLERGEQYF. CDR3 in DNA: TGTGCCAGCAGCTTAGACCTCGAAAGGGGCGAGCAGTACTTC.

J is TRBJ2-7 and V is TRBV19; D may be TRBD1 or TRBD2 (5 bases each). V lost 5 bases to trimming and J lost 3 bases, with 20 bases between them. The V gene's germline CDR1 is LNHDA and CDR2 SQIVND (reference sequence). The CDR3 covers 16 residues. The CDR3 here is CASSGLSGTDLYEQYF. CDR3 in DNA: TGTGCCAGTAGTGGACTCTCCGGGACCGACCTCTACGAGCAGTACTTC.

V usage is TRBV4-3 and J usage is TRBJ1-2, with TRBD1 as a possible D gene (6 bases). V gave up 3 bases and J gave up 7 bases, with 12 bases separating them. Germline values: CDR1 LGHNA, CDR2 YSLEER. This CDR3 contains 13 residues. The CDR3 protein is CASSHLQGSGYTF. CDR3 bases: TGCGCCAGCAGCCATCTACAGGGTAGTGGCTACACCTTC.

Worth noting for this clone: Within the sample, other DNA sequences also encode this same CDR3. The rearrangement joins TRBV12-5 to TRBJ2-6; D is uncertain. V lost 6 bases to trimming and J lost 0 bases, with 3 bases between them. The CDR3 has 13 amino acids. Looked up from germline, CDR1 is LGHNT and CDR2 is FRNRAP. The CDR3 sequence is CASGVSGANVLTF. The CDR3, as DNA: TGTGCTAGTGGGGTCTCTGGGGCCAACGTCCTGACTTTC.

The chain combines TRBV7-2 with TRBJ1-1; D perhaps matches TRBD1 (6 bases). V shed 6 bases and J shed 7 bases, with 15 bases lying between them. Germline V gene lookup returns CDR1 SGHTA and CDR2 FQGNSA. The CDR3 is 13 amino acids. CDR3 nucleotides: TGTGCCAGCAGTTTCCGGGACATCCTTGAAGCTTTCTTT. It yields the protein CASSFRDILEAFF.

The chain combines TRBV6-1 with TRBJ2-7, with a possible D match to TRBD2 (7 bases). This CDR3 has 14 amino acids. Germline V gene lookup returns CDR1 MNHNS and CDR2 SASEGT. V dropped 7 bases and J dropped 4 bases, with 17 bases sitting between them. In DNA form, the CDR3 reads TGTGCCAGCACCGTCCGGGGAGGGGGATACGAGCAGTACTTC. This translates into CASTVRGGGYEQYF.